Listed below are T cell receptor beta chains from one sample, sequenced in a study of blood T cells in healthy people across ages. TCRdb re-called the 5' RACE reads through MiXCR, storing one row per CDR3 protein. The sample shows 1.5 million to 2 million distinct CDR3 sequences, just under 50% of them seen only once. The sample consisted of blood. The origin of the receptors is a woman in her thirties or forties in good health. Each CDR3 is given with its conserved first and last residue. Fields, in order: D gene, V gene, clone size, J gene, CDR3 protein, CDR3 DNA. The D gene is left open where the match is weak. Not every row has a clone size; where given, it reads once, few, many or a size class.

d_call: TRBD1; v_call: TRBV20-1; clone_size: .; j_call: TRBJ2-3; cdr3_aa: CSARRGPRTAQYF; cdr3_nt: TGTAGTGCTAGAAGGGGGCCGAGAACAGCGCAGTATTTT
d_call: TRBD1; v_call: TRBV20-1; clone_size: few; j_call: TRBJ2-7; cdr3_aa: CSAPWTRGLRHEQYF; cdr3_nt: TGCAGTGCTCCCTGGACGAGGGGGCTGAGACACGAGCAGTACTTC
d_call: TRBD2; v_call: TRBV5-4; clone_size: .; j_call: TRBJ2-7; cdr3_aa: CASRMAGETYEQYF; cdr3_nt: TGTGCCAGTCGCATGGCGGGGGAAACCTACGAGCAGTACTTC
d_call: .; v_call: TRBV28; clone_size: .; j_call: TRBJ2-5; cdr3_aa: CASSFAFRGTQETQYF; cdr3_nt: TGTGCCAGCAGTTTTGCGTTCCGAGGGACACAAGAGACCCAGTACTTC
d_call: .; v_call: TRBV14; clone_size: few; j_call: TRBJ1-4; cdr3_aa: CASSPHRATNEKLFF; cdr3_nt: TGTGCCAGCAGCCCTCACAGAGCAACTAATGAAAAACTGTTTTTT
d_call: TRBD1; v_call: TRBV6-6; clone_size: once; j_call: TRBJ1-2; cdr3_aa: CASRQQGLEGYTF; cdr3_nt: TGTGCCAGCAGGCAACAGGGGTTGGAGGGCTACACCTTC
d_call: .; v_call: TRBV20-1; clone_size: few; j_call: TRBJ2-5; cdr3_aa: CSASPGTLQETQYF; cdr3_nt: TGCAGTGCTAGTCCAGGGACACTGCAAGAGACCCAGTACTTC
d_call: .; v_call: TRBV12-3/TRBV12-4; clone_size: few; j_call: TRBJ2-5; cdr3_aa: CASSTDYPRETQYF; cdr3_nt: TGTGCCAGCAGTACGGACTATCCTAGGGAGACCCAGTACTTC
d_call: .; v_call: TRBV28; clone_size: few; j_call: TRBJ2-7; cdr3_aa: CASSLNLNEQYF; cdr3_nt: TGTGCCAGCAGTTTGAATTTGAACGAGCAGTACTTC
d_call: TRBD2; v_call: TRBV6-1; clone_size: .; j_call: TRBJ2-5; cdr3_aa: CASSRGLAGNQETQYF; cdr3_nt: TGTGCCAGCAGCCGGGGACTAGCGGGTAACCAAGAGACCCAGTACTTC
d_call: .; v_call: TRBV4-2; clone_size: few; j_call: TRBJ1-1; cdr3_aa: CASSPADLVGRPTEAFF; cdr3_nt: TGTGCCAGCAGCCCAGCAGACCTCGTCGGTCGTCCCACTGAAGCTTTCTTT
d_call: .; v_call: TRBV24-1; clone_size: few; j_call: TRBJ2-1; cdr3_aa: CATRASGTTYNEQFF; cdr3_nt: TGTGCCACCAGGGCGTCAGGGACAACCTACAATGAGCAGTTCTTC
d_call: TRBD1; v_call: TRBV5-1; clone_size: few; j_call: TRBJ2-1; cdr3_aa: CASSVPGQGYNEQFF; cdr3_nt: TGCGCCAGCAGCGTACCGGGACAGGGTTACAATGAGCAGTTCTTC
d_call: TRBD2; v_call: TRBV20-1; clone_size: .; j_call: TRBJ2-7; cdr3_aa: CSAGSGTGPYEQYF; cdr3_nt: TGCAGTGCTGGGAGCGGGACGGGACCCTACGAGCAGTACTTC
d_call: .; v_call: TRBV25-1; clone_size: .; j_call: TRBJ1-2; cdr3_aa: CASTGTRYGYTF; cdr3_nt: TGTGCCAGCACCGGCACACGATATGGCTACACCTTC
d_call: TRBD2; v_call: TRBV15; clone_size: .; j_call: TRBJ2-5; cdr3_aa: CATSSGTSGGIFQETQYF; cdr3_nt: TGTGCCACCAGCAGCGGGACTAGCGGGGGGATATTCCAAGAGACCCAGTACTTC
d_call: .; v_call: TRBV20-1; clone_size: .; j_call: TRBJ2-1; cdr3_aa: CSAQRSALDSYNEQFF; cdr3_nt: TGCAGTGCTCAGCGGTCCGCACTAGACTCCTACAATGAGCAGTTCTTC
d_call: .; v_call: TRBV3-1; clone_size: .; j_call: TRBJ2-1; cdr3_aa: CASSQMVGGPYNEQFF; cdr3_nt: TGTGCCAGCAGCCAAATGGTCGGGGGGCCCTACAATGAGCAGTTCTTC
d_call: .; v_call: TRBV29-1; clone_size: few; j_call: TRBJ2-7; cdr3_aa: CSVEVPTSSYEQYF; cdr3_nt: TGCAGCGTTGAGGTCCCCACTAGCTCCTACGAGCAGTACTTC
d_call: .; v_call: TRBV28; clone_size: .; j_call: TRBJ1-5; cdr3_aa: CASRDRLNQPQHF; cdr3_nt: TGTGCCAGCAGAGACAGGTTAAATCAGCCCCAGCATTTT
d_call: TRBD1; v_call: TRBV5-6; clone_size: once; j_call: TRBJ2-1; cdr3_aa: CASTIRGGQGINEQFF; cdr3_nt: TGTGCCAGCACCATTAGGGGAGGACAGGGGATCAATGAGCAGTTCTTC
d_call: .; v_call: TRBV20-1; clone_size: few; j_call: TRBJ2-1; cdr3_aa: CSAVVLQSYNEQFF; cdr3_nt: TGCAGTGCAGTAGTATTACAGAGCTACAATGAGCAGTTCTTC
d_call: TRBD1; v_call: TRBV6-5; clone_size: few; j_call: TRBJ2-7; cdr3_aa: CASSSTPGDRLSTYEQYF; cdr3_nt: TGTGCCAGCAGTTCCACACCCGGGGACAGACTTTCTACCTACGAGCAGTACTTC
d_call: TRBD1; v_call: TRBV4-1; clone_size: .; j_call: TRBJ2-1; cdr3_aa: CASSQGRQGRNEQFF; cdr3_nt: TGCGCCAGCAGCCAAGGCCGACAGGGTCGGAATGAGCAGTTCTTC
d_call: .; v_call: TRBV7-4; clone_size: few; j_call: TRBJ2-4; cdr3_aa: CASSLVLIAKNIQYF; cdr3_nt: TGTGCCAGCAGCTTAGTGTTGATAGCCAAAAACATTCAGTACTTC
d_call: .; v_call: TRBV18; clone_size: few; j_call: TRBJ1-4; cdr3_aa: CASSEERLELFF; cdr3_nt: TGTGCCAGCTCCGAAGAAAGGCTGGAACTGTTTTTT
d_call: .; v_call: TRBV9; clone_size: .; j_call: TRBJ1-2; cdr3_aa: CASSGHLTNYGYTF; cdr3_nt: TGTGCCAGCAGCGGACACCTTACGAACTATGGCTACACCTTC
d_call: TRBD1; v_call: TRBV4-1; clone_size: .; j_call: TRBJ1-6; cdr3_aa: CASSQAGTGSSPLHF; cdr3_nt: TGTGCCAGCAGCCAAGCCGGGACAGGGAGTTCACCCCTCCACTTT